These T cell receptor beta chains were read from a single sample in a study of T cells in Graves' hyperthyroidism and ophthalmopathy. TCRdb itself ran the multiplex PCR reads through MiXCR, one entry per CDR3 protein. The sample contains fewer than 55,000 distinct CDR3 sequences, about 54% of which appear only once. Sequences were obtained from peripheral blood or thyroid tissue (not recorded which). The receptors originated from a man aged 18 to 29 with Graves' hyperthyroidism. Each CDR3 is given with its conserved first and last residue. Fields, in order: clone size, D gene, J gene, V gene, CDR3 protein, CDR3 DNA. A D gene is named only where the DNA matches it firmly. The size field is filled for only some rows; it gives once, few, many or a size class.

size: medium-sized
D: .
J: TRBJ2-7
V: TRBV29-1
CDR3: CSVADHRVPEQYF
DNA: TGCAGCGTTGCCGATCACAGGGTGCCAGAGCAGTACTTC

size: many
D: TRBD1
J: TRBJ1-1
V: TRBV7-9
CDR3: CASSLNRGNTEAFF
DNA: TGTGCCAGCAGCTTGAACAGGGGGAACACTGAAGCTTTCTTT

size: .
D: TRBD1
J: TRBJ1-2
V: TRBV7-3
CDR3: CASRGTGGIYGYTF
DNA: TGTGCCAGCAGGGGGACAGGGGGCATATATGGCTACACCTTC

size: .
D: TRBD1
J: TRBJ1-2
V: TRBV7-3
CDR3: CASSFGQGGDGYTF
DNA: TGTGCCAGCAGCTTCGGACAGGGAGGCGACGGCTACACCTTC

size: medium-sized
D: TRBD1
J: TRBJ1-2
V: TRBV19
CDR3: CATARTGDLYGYTF
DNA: TGTGCCACAGCAAGGACAGGGGACCTCTATGGCTACACCTTC

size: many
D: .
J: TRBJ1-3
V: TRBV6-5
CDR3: CASSRGTKSSGNTIYF
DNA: TGTGCCAGCAGTCGAGGGACGAAGAGCTCTGGAAACACCATATATTTT

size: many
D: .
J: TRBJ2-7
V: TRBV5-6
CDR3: CASSLPDLREQYF
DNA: TGTGCCAGCAGCTTGCCGGACCTCCGCGAGCAGTACTTC

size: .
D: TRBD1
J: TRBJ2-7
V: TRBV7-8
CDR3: CASGSHLTGQGGYEQYF
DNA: TGTGCCAGCGGCTCCCATTTAACGGGACAGGGAGGCTATGAGCAGTACTTC

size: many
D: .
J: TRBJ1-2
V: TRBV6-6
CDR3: CASIQGLYGYTF
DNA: TGTGCCAGCATCCAAGGGCTCTATGGCTACACCTTC

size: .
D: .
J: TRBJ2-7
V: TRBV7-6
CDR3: CASSAHQGAAYEQYF
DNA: TGTGCCAGCAGCGCCCATCAGGGTGCAGCCTACGAGCAGTACTTC

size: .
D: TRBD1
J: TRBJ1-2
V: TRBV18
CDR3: CASSRDRGLAGGYTF
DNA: TGTGCCAGCTCACGAGACAGGGGGCTTGCAGGTGGCTACACCTTC

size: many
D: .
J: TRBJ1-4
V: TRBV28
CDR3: CAIARGHNEKLFF
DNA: TGTGCCATCGCGAGGGGACATAATGAAAAACTGTTTTTT

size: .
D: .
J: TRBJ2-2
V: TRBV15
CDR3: CATSLVRAGTGELFF
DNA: TGTGCCACCTCCCTCGTACGGGCGGGCACCGGGGAGCTGTTTTTT

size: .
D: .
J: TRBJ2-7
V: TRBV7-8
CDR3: CASSPRDLNEQYF
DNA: TGTGCCAGCAGCCCCCGGGATTTGAACGAGCAGTACTTC

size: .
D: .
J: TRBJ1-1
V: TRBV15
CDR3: CATSRDGGKNTEAFF
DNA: TGTGCCACCAGCAGAGACGGGGGGAAGAACACTGAAGCTTTCTTT

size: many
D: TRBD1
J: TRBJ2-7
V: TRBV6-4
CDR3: CASKTSGTGDAEQYF
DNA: TGTGCCAGCAAGACCTCCGGGACAGGGGACGCCGAGCAGTACTTC

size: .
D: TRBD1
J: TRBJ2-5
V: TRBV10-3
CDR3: CAISTTGVSNQPQYF
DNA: TGTGCCATCAGTACGACAGGGGTTAGCAATCAGCCCCAGTACTTC

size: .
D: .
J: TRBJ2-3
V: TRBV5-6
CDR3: CASSLERGPDTQYF
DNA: TGTGCCAGCAGCTTGGAGAGGGGCCCAGATACGCAGTATTTT

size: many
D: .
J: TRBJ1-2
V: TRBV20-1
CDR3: CSAKKARAGNYGYTF
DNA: TGCAGTGCAAAAAAGGCCAGGGCGGGAAACTATGGCTACACCTTC

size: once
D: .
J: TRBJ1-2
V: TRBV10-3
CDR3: CAISRPTEDGYTF
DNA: TGTGCCATCAGTCGCCCGACAGAAGATGGCTACACCTTC

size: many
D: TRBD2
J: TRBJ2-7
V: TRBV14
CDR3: CASRLSGASYEQYF
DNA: TGTGCCAGCAGGCTGAGCGGGGCCTCCTACGAGCAGTACTTC

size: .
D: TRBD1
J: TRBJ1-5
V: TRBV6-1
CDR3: CASGQGATSNQPQHF
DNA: TGTGCCAGCGGACAGGGGGCGACGAGCAATCAGCCCCAGCATTTT

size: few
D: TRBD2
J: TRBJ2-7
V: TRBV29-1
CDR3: CSVDETSGSSEQYF
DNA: TGCAGCGTTGATGAAACTAGCGGGAGTAGTGAGCAGTACTTC

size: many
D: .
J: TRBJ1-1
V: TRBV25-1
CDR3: CASSEGLGRSNTEAFF
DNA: TGTGCCAGCAGTGAAGGTCTCGGCAGATCGAACACTGAAGCTTTCTTT

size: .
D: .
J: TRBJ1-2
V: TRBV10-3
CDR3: CAISYQGGNYGYTF
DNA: TGTGCCATCAGCTACCAAGGGGGAAACTATGGCTACACCTTC

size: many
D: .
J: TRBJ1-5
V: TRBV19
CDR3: CASSISRQPQHF
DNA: TGTGCCAGTAGTATATCACGCCAGCCCCAGCATTTT

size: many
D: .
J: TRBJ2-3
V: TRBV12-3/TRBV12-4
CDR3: CATSEGSTDTQYF
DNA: TGTGCCACCTCAGAGGGGAGCACAGATACGCAGTATTTT

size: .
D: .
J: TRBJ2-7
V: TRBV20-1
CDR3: CSARAGGPYEQYF
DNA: TGCAGTGCTAGGGCGGGCGGGCCCTACGAGCAGTACTTC

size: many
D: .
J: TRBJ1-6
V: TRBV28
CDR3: CAAQRGDGNSPLHF
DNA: TGTGCCGCGCAGCGGGGGGATGGTAATTCACCCCTCCACTTT